What follows describes a single T cell receptor beta chain. Antigen: not known. Donors needed at least one pre-ART PBMC sample plus at least two post-ART samples. This specimen belongs to a study of long-term antiretroviral therapy in people with HIV. Study-wide context: Samples collected earliest predate the 2015 immediate-ART recommendation by about a decade. Findings of the study overall: Transplant-donor-level diversity was not reached after ART, though diversity increased.

The germline gives CDR1 LGHNA, CDR2 YSLEER. V was clipped by 0 bases and J by 4 bases, with 9 bases between them. The CDR3 extends over 15 amino acids. They ran version v3.0 of the immunoSEQ assay at survey level. TCRdb keeps only in-frame clones here, not all; method: immunoSEQ multiplex PCR. Of some 21,000 clones in the sample, roughly four fifths are singletons; the top ten hold 4% to 6%. This clonotype originated in a man aged 45-65 years with HIV. This rearrangement joins TRBV4-3 to TRBJ2-2; perhaps D is TRBD1 or TRBD2 (5 bases each). Sequencing used unsorted PBMCs, obtained 0.3 years after starting antiretroviral therapy. The CDR3 DNA is TGCGCCAGCAGCCAAGATTGGGGGACCACCGGGGAGCTGTTTTTT. Translating gives CASSQDWGTTGELFF.